This TCR beta chain originates from a study of patients and donors after allogeneic stem cell transplantation. TCRdb passed the RT-PCR reads through MiXCR, listing each CDR3 protein once. The sample has more than 850,000 distinct CDR3 sequences; 15% to 20% are singletons. The clonotype originates from a human donor who was either an allogeneic HSCT recipient or a stem cell or donor lymphocyte infusion donor (not recorded which). It is not recorded whose cells these are; they may come from a transplant donor. Sequencing was performed on blood, either unsorted or a sorted T cell fraction (not recorded which).

CDR3 sequence: CASSVAPRTADTQYF. CDR3 DNA: TGTGCCAGCAGCGTAGCCCCTAGGACGGCAGATACGCAGTATTTT. The V gene is TRBV9, the J gene TRBJ2-3, with D hard to call. The V gene lost 0 bases and the J gene lost 4 bases, with 12 bases spanning the gap. The CDR3 runs to 15 residues. Germline CDR1 and CDR2: SGDLS and YYNGEE.